This T cell receptor beta chain derives from a study of T cells in Graves' hyperthyroidism and ophthalmopathy. On this clonotype: The antigen remains undetermined.

The CDR3 spans 13 residues. Germline CDR1 and CDR2: SQVTM and ANQGSEA. V shed 7 bases, J shed 4 bases, and the junction held 7 bases outside the gene matches. General observations from the study: The model foresaw ophthalmopathy a median about 6.1 months prior to onset.

The CDR3 regions of TCR beta were amplified from RNA transcripts. TCR CDR3 regions were first amplified by RT-PCR with HTBI primers. TCRdb used MiXCR to reprocess the multiplex PCR reads, holding one entry per CDR3 protein. In the table there are 400,000 to 600,000 distinct CDR3 sequences, less than 25% of which are singletons. Newly diagnosed patients aged 18 to 65 had hyperthyroidism of under 2 months' duration. Researchers barred patients who had uncontrolled infection, other autoimmune disease, pregnancy or lactation. Around 10 ml fresh peripheral blood yielded the PBMCs. The chain joins TRBV29-1 to TRBJ1-1; 9 nucleotides agree with TRBD1. The sequenced sample consisted of blood. The receptor was isolated from a man aged 18 to 29 with Graves' hyperthyroidism. The CDR3 DNA follows: TGCAGCGCTGGACAGGGGTCGGGCACTGAAGCTTTCTTT. This translates into CSAGQGSGTEAFF. Variable domain in full (rest from reference TRBV29-1 and TRBJ1-1): SAVISQKPSRDICQRGTSLTIQCQVDSQVTMMFWYRQQPGQSLTLIATANQGSEATYESGFVIDKFPISRPNLTFSTLTVSNMSPEDSSIYLCSAGQGSGTEAFFGQGTRLTVV.